This T cell receptor beta chain was documented in a study of vaccination effects on CD4 cells after COVID-19. Ahead of sequencing, the ViraFEST assay grew antigen-specific CD4+ T cells using viral peptide pools. At the end of over 8 days of culture, CD4+ T cells were isolated. All vaccine recipients tested negative for nucleocapsid antibodies and had never contracted SARS-CoV-2 infection. About this clone itself: What it recognizes is unknown.

Profiling relied on immunoSEQ multiplex PCR, and the TCRdb table lists in-frame clones only, not all of them. Of 20,000 to 25,000 clones in the sample, around 71% are singletons; the top ten hold under 15%. This TCR was sampled from a human donor who received a COVID-19 vaccine. The sample in question was CD4+ T cells from PBMCs cultured with HCoV-OC43 spike peptides, obtained before COVID-19 vaccination. Subset defined: HCoV-OC43 spike overlapping peptide pool stimulation.

The CDR3 loop is CASSLAAGSEQYF. In nucleotides, the CDR3 is TGCGCCAGCAGCTTGGCCGCGGGATCCGAGCAGTACTTC. The J gene is TRBJ2-7, the V gene TRBV5-1; the D gene is possibly TRBD2 (6 bases). This CDR3 is 13 amino acids long. Germline values: CDR1 SGHRS, CDR2 YFSETQ. Trimming removed 0 bases from V and 6 bases from J, with 10 bases in between.